Following are 7 T cell receptor beta chains from one sample sequenced in a study of vaccination effects on CD4 cells after COVID-19. The antigens these receptors bind are not known. The method was immunoSEQ multiplex PCR; TCRdb's version includes in-frame clones alone and lacks a portion of them. The table records more than 60,000 clones, just under 75% of them present only once. Upon completion of 10 to 11 days in culture, CD4+ T cells were isolated. Vaccine administered to participants consisted of two doses of either BNT162b2 or mRNA-1273. The sample was CD4+ T cells from PBMCs cultured without peptide, taken after COVID-19 vaccination. Receptors were obtained from a human donor who received a COVID-19 vaccine.

The chain combines TRBV9 with TRBJ2-5; 8 positions match TRBD1. Germline CDR1 SGDLS, CDR2 YYNGEE. This CDR3 has 17 amino acids. Losses at the gene ends were 4 bases for V and 5 bases for J; bases not matched to a gene: 16. DNA for the CDR3: TGTGCCAGCAGCCCCGACCGGGACAGGCGGTCCAGGGAGACCCAGTACTTC. It yields the protein CASSPDRDRRSRETQYF.

The chain combines TRBV6-1 with TRBJ2-7; the match to TRBD2 covers 7 bases. V lost 1 base to trimming and J lost 7 bases; unmatched junction nucleotides: 4. The germline gives CDR1 MNHNS, CDR2 SASEGT. This CDR3 has 13 residues. The CDR3 DNA reads as TGTGCCAGCAGTGAAGGGGGAGGGAGAGAGCAGTACGTC. Translated, it gives CASSEGGGREQYV.

The chain carries TRBV2 and TRBJ1-2; D not certain. Between the trimmed V and J ends, which lost 7 bases and 7 bases, there was a span of 19 bases. CDR1 is SNHLY, CDR2 FYNNEI, per germline. The CDR3 is made up of 14 amino acids. The CDR3 DNA is TGTGCCAGCACTCAAGAGACCTCGAGTCCTGGCTACACCTTC. Encoded protein: CASTQETSSPGYTF.

This clone has only a few counts. The chain carries TRBV7-9 and TRBJ2-7; 11 bases fit TRBD1. Germline assignment: CDR1 SEHNR and CDR2 FQNEAQ (reference sequence). With V trimmed by 5 bases and J by 6 bases, 6 bases remained unmatched. The CDR3 loop spans 14 amino acids. In DNA form, the CDR3 reads TGTGCCAGCAGCATTTCCGGGACAGGGGGCGAGCAGTACGTC. It specifies CASSISGTGGEQYV.

This clone appeared a single time. The chain combines TRBV9 with TRBJ2-1; 10 nucleotides agree with TRBD2. The trim removed 2 bases at V and 3 bases at J, leaving 8 bases unmatched. There are 17 residues in the CDR3. The V gene's germline CDR1 is SGDLS and CDR2 YYNGEE. The CDR3 sequence: CASSVGASGGNYNEQFF. CDR3 DNA: TGTGCCAGCAGCGTGGGTGCTAGCGGGGGAAACTACAATGAGCAGTTCTTC.

As DNA, the CDR3 is TGTGCCAGCAGTGAAAGGAGGGGAGTACCCGACACCATATATTTT. Protein product: CASSERRGVPDTIYF. The J gene is TRBJ1-3, the V gene TRBV6-1; perhaps TRBD1 as D (5 bases). Between the trimmed V and J ends, which lost 2 bases and 8 bases, there was a span of 16 bases. The CDR3 has 15 residues. Germline V gives CDR1 MNHNS, CDR2 SASEGT.

The chain has TRBV25-1 and TRBJ1-4, with TRBD1 identical over 8 bases. Germline loops: CDR1 MGHDK, CDR2 SYGVNS. This CDR3 is built from 15 residues. Trimming took 4 bases from V and 8 from J; bases not matched to a gene: 9. The CDR3: CASSGQGALSEKLFF. CDR3 sequence (DNA): TGTGCCAGCAGTGGGCAGGGGGCCTTAAGCGAAAAACTGTTTTTT. Full variable domain (outside the CDR3, taken from reference TRBV25-1 and TRBJ1-4): EADIYQTPRYLVIGTGKKITLECSQTMGHDKMYWYQQDPGMELHLIHYSYGVNSTEKGDLSSESTVSRIRTEHFPLTLESARPSHTSQYLCASSGQGALSEKLFFGSGTQLSVL.